What follows describes a single T cell receptor (beta chain). This sample is part of a study of blood T cell repertoires in COVID-19. Sequenced by immunoSEQ multiplex PCR; TCRdb stores in-frame clones only, minus some. The sample carries around 68,000 clones, 82% recorded once. Sequencing was done on a sample of peripheral blood. This receptor was obtained from a man of 80 years or more with active COVID-19.

DNA of the CDR3: TGTGCTGCGGGGAAGGCCTCAAACTATGGCTACACCTTC. Encoded protein: CAAGKASNYGYTF. This chain uses TRBV27 with TRBJ1-2; D remains unclear. The CDR3 length is 13 residues. CDR1 is MNHEY and CDR2 is SMNVEV in the germline V gene (reference sequence).